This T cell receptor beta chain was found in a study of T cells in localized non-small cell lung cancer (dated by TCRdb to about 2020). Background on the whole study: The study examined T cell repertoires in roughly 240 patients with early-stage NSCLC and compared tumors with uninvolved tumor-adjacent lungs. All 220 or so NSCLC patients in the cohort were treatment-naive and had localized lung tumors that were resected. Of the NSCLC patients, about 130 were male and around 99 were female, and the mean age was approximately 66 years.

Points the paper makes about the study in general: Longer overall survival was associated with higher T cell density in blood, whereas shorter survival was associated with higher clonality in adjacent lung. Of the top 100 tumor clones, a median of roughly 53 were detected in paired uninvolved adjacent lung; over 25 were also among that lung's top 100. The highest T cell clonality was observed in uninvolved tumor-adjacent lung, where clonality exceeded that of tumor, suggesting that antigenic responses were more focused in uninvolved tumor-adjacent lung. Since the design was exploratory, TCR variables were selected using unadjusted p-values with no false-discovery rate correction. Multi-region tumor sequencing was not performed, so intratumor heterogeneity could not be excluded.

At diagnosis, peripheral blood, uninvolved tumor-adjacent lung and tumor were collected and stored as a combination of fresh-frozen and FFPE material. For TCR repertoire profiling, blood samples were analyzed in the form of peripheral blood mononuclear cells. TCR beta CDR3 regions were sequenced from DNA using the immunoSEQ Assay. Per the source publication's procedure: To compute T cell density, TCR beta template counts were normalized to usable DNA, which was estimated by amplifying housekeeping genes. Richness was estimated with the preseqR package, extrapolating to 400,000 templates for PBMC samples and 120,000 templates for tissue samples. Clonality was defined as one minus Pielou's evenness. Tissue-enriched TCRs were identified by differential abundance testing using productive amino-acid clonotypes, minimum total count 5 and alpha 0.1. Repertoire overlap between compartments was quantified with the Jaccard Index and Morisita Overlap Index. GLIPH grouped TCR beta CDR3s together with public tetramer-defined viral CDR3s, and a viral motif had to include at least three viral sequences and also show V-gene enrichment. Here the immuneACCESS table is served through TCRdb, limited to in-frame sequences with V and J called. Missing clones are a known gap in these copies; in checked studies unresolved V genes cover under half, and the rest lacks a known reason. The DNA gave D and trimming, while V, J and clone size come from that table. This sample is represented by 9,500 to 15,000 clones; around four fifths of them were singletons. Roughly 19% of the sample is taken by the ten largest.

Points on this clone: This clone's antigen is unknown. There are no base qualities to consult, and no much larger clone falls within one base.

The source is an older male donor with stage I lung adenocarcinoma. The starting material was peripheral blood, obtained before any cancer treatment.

Read as DNA, the sequence is TGTGCCAGCAGTTCCCCAAGAGGGGGGGCCGAAAAACTGTTTTTT. Translated, this gives CASSSPRGGAEKLFF. The rearranged chain carries TRBV28 and TRBJ1-4; the best D guess is TRBD1, with 6 bases matching. Cut back by 4 bases and 8 bases, the V and J ends lie 17 bases apart. Spanning cysteine to phenylalanine, the CDR3 consists of 15 amino acids. The retained sequence is limited to the CDR3, 45 bases, with the frame set at the first base. The germline V gene supplies CDR1 MDHEN and CDR2 SYDVKM.